A single TCR beta chain is shown here with its context. Its antigen is unknown. The data were taken from a study of shared clonotypes between healthy human individuals. Trimming removed 2 bases at V and 2 bases at J, with 12 bases between. The CDR3 runs to 15 residues. Per germline, CDR1 SGHTA and CDR2 FQGNSA. CD4+ cells were split into CD45RA+ naive and CD45RA-negative memory subsets. Replicate PCRs from sorted subsets contained about 200 ng DNA, which is 29,000 or so T cell genomes. The table came from immunoSEQ multiplex PCR; TCRdb's copy has only in-frame clones and leaves some out. The sample carries fewer than 2.5 million clones, approximately 94% recorded once. Study outcomes and limitations: Sharing across four donors was highest in naive CD4 (approximately 5%) and lowest in memory CD8 (approximately 0.4%).

The chain combines TRBV7-2 with TRBJ2-5; D gene uncertain. Source material: naive CD4+ T cells from PBMCs. Regarding subset: CD45RA+ positively selected. This sequence was found in a young man in good health. Some clones in this sample may be carry-over from other donors' samples. The DNA of the CDR3 is TGTGCCAGCAGCTTAATGGGCCAGTTACAAGAGACCCAGTACTTC. The encoded protein is CASSLMGQLQETQYF.